This T cell receptor beta chain was recorded in a study of human T cells and chemical hapten exposure. This clonotype has just a few counts. Its matching antigen is unknown. Time point described: patch test 3, about 24 weeks after DPC sensitization. Sample treatment: therapeutic diphenylcyclopropenone sensitization with weekly scalp DPC. Unseparated into fractions, whole blood served as the source from which total RNA was extracted. Study results and caveats: Significantly greater numbers of large CDR3 similarity clusters came from expanded TCRs than from controls. Patch test score showed a positive correlation with PT1 expanded TCR counts.

V gave up 6 bases and J gave up 10 bases; unmatched junction bases: 4. The CDR3 runs to 12 residues. Germline-derived CDR1 and CDR2 are DFQATT and SNEGSKA (reference sequence). In the authors' methods: 96,000 or so TCRs per sample was the median, with a range of about 20,000 to 690,600. TCRdb independently ran MiXCR on the RACE reads; one entry per CDR3 protein. The V and J calls and clone size come from TCRdb's table, not from the authors' own analysis. This table holds roughly 90,000 distinct CDR3 sequences, approximately 10% found once. V is TRBV20-1 and J is TRBJ2-1; TRBD2 matches 12 bases. The clonotype comes from a woman in her twenties or thirties with alopecia areata. Some clones in this sample may be carry-over from other donors' samples. The starting material was whole blood, obtained in connection with sensitization to the hapten diphenylcyclopropenone (DPC). CDR3 region: CSASSGGGEQFF. DNA of the CDR3: TGCAGTGCGTCTAGCGGGGGGGGCGAGCAGTTCTTC.